Listed here are 29 T cell receptor beta chains from one sample, sequenced in a study of T cell changes during pregnancy in multiple sclerosis. The protocol was immunoSEQ multiplex PCR, while the TCRdb copy is restricted to in-frame clones and leaves out a portion. The sample records 55,000 to 75,000 clones, 91% being singletons. The source material was peripheral blood, sampled after pregnancy. The receptors were gathered from a female donor in good health, enrolled as a control in a pregnancy study.

The chain uses TRBV15 and TRBJ2-7, with D maybe TRBD1 (5 bases). The germline CDR1 and CDR2 sequences are LNHNV and YYDKDF (reference sequence). Deletions cut 0 bases from V and 2 bases from J, with 8 bases between. CDR3 size: 14 residues. CDR3 amino acids: CATSRDSGPYEQYF. CDR3 nucleotides: TGTGCCACCAGCAGAGATTCAGGGCCCTACGAGCAGTACTTC.

V usage is TRBV19 and J usage is TRBJ1-2, with 7 bases lining up with TRBD1. The CDR3 loop spans 13 amino acids. After removal of 5 bases from V and 5 bases from J, the junction contained 5 bases not matched to a gene. CDR1 is LNHDA and CDR2 is SQIVND in the germline V gene (reference sequence). This CDR3 reads CASSPDRDYGYTF. The DNA of the CDR3 is TGTGCCAGTAGTCCTGACAGGGATTATGGCTACACCTTC. Based on the CDR3 plus reference TRBV19 and TRBJ1-2, the full variable domain is DGGITQSPKYLFRKEGQNVTLSCEQNLNHDAMYWYRQDPGQGLRLIYYSQIVNDFQKGDIAEGYSVSREKKESFPLTVTSAQKNPTAFYLCASSPDRDYGYTFGSGTRLTVV.

The V and J genes are TRBV2 and TRBJ1-1, with D maybe TRBD1 (5 bases). The V gene lost 4 bases and the J gene lost 3 bases, with 12 bases spanning the gap. Germline V gene lookup returns CDR1 SNHLY and CDR2 FYNNEI. This CDR3 contains 14 residues. CDR3 region: CASSAVGRDTEAFF. The CDR3 DNA reads as TGTGCCAGCAGTGCAGTGGGCAGGGACACTGAAGCTTTCTTT.

V gene TRBV2 combines with J gene TRBJ1-2; perhaps TRBD1 as D (6 bases). In germline, CDR1 is SNHLY, CDR2 FYNNEI. CDR3 length equals 13 residues. Trimming removed 0 bases from V and 13 bases from J, with 15 bases in between. CDR3 residues: CASSEAGQGQSTF. The CDR3 region has the DNA TGTGCCAGCAGTGAAGCTGGGCAGGGACAAAGCACCTTC.

A few counts support this clone. The chain is built from TRBV10-3 and TRBJ1-1; 8 bases match TRBD1. The CDR3 has 15 amino acids. Trimming cost V 4 bases and J 4 bases; bases outside gene matches: 8. Germline V gene sequence: CDR1 ENHRY, CDR2 SYGVKD. The CDR3 region has the DNA TGTGCCATCAGTGTCGCGACAGGGGTTGGCACTGAAGCTTTCTTT. Translating gives CAISVATGVGTEAFF.

The chain joins TRBV9 to TRBJ2-6, with 8 bases fitting TRBD1. Losses at the gene ends were 4 bases for V and 2 bases for J; bases not matched to a gene: 5. In germline, CDR1 is SGDLS, CDR2 YYNGEE. This CDR3 has 16 residues. Here the CDR3 reads CASSTTGGPGANVLTF. For the CDR3, the DNA is TGTGCCAGCAGCACTACAGGGGGGCCTGGGGCCAACGTCCTGACTTTC.

The table lists this clone with a count of one. This chain joins TRBV7-6 and TRBJ1-3, with a possible D match to TRBD1 (6 bases). V was clipped by 1 base and J by 0 bases, with 13 bases between them. Germline V CDR1 and CDR2: SGHVS, FNYEAQ. The CDR3 is made up of 17 amino acids. The CDR3, as DNA: TGTGCCAGCAGCTTAGAAACAGGGACGAGCTCTGGAAACACCATATATTTT. This translates into CASSLETGTSSGNTIYF.

This chain uses TRBV6-6 with TRBJ1-1; maybe TRBD1 (6 bases). Per germline, CDR1 MNHNY and CDR2 SVGAGI (reference sequence). The CDR3 is 13 amino acids. V lost 7 bases, J lost 1 base, and 10 bases lay in between. This CDR3 is CASMEQGNTEAFF. The CDR3 nucleotides are TGTGCCAGCATGGAACAGGGGAACACTGAAGCTTTCTTT.

The genes are TRBV2 and TRBJ1-4; 11 positions agree with TRBD1. The CDR3 length is 14 residues. J gave up 8 bases and V 3 bases, and 2 bases lay outside the gene matches. CDR1 is SNHLY and CDR2 is FYNNEI in the germline V gene. Here the CDR3 reads CASSEDRGREKLFF. The CDR3 nucleotides are TGTGCCAGCAGTGAGGACAGGGGGCGAGAAAAACTGTTTTTT.

The V and J genes are TRBV11-3 and TRBJ1-1, with no clear D. Trimming took 2 bases from V and 0 from J, leaving 10 bases between them. The CDR3 is 15 residues long. Germline assignment: CDR1 SGHNT and CDR2 YENEEA. Here the CDR3 DNA reads TGTGCCAGCAGCTTAACCCAACTACTGAACACTGAAGCTTTCTTT. It yields the protein CASSLTQLLNTEAFF.

This chain uses TRBV9 with TRBJ2-3, with 7 bases matching TRBD2. V dropped 3 bases and J dropped 2; count of bases not matched to a gene: 9. The CDR3 has 16 amino acids. Germline values: CDR1 SGDLS, CDR2 YYNGEE. CDR3 sequence (DNA): TGTGCCAGCAGCGGTACTGGCGGGGGTACCACAGATACGCAGTATTTT. Amino acids: CASSGTGGGTTDTQYF.

J is TRBJ1-1 and V is TRBV19, with D perhaps matching TRBD1 (5 bases). Germline lookup yields CDR1 LNHDA and CDR2 SQIVND (reference sequence). The V end lost 5 bases, the J end lost 4 bases, and 20 bases lay between the germline ends. The CDR3 is 16 amino acids. This CDR3 is CASSPPGDYSRTEAFF. Written as DNA, the CDR3 is TGTGCCAGTAGTCCCCCGGGGGATTATTCCCGCACTGAAGCTTTCTTT.

The gene calls are TRBV4-1 and TRBJ2-1, with a possible D match to TRBD1 (5 bases). V lost 4 bases to trimming and J lost 7 bases, with 14 bases between them. The CDR3 extends over 14 amino acids. Germline V gene data show CDR1 as MGHRA and CDR2 as YSYEKL. The CDR3 here is CASSPRTGRNEQFF. CDR3 nucleotides: TGCGCCAGCAGCCCTCGTACAGGTAGAAATGAGCAGTTCTTC.

The V call is TRBV6-5, the J call TRBJ1-2; TRBD1 matches 9 bases. The ends lost 4 bases at V and 5 bases at J; junction bases unmatched: 11. The germline gives CDR1 MNHEY, CDR2 SVGAGI. This CDR3 spans 16 amino acids. The DNA for the CDR3 is TGTGCCAGCAGTTCCGGATTAACAGGGGGCGCGTATGGCTACACCTTC. Translating gives CASSSGLTGGAYGYTF.

The chain links TRBV7-3 to TRBJ2-1, with 8 bases identical to TRBD2. CDR3 length: 14 residues. Unmatched junction bases numbered 3, after V lost 5 bases and J lost 3 bases. CDR1 and CDR2 (germline): SGHTA, FQGTGA. This CDR3 is CASSAGGDYNEQFF. CDR3 in DNA: TGTGCCAGCAGCGCCGGGGGGGACTACAATGAGCAGTTCTTC.

The rearrangement links TRBV2 to TRBJ2-5; D unresolved. V was cut by 11 bases and J by 4 bases, with 11 bases left in between. Germline CDR1 and CDR2: SNHLY and FYNNEI. CDR3 length: 11 amino acids. This CDR3 is CAARKGETQYF. CDR3 sequence (DNA): TGTGCCGCCAGGAAAGGAGAGACCCAGTACTTC.

The chain couples TRBV7-2 to TRBJ2-3; possible D gene TRBD1, 7 bases. CDR1 is SGHTA and CDR2 is FQGNSA in the germline V gene. The CDR3 runs 13 residues. The ends were cut back, 6 bases at V and 8 bases at J, with 15 bases in the middle. DNA for the CDR3: TGTGCCAGCAGTTACTCCCAGGGGGGTACGCAGTATTTT. Its translation is CASSYSQGGTQYF. Supplemented by reference TRBV7-2 and TRBJ2-3, the full variable domain reads GAGVSQSPSNKVTEKGKDVELRCDPISGHTALYWYRQSLGQGLEFLIYFQGNSAPDKSGLPSDRFSAERTGGSVSTLTIQRTQQEDSAVYLCASSYSQGGTQYFGPGTRLTVL.

This chain joins TRBV6-1 and TRBJ2-4, with unresolved D. There are 14 residues in the CDR3. Germline V gene data show CDR1 as MNHNS and CDR2 as SASEGT. V was clipped by 6 bases and J by 0 bases, with 9 bases between them. CDR3 DNA: TGTGCCAGCAGCTACGAGCTAGCCAAAAACATTCAGTACTTC. This codes for CASSYELAKNIQYF.

The chain employs TRBV5-6 and TRBJ1-2; D possibly corresponds to TRBD1 (6 bases). The CDR3 loop spans 14 amino acids. Germline CDR1 SGHDT, CDR2 YYEEEE. The ends were cut back, 5 bases at V and 3 bases at J, with 14 bases in the middle. The CDR3 region is CASREQGAHYGYTF. CDR3 DNA sequence: TGTGCCAGCAGAGAACAGGGAGCACACTATGGCTACACCTTC. Complete variable domain (other parts from reference TRBV5-6 and TRBJ1-2): DAGVTQSPTHLIKTRGQQVTLRCSPKSGHDTVSWYQQALGQGPQFIFQYYEEEERQRGNFPDRFSGHQFPNYSSELNVNALLLGDSALYLCASREQGAHYGYTFGSGTRLTVV.

As DNA, the CDR3 is TGTGCCAGCTCGCCCGAACCTCGGACAGGTGGCTATGGCTACACCTTC. Its protein is CASSPEPRTGGYGYTF. The chain combines TRBV18 with TRBJ1-2; 7 positions agree with TRBD1. Trimming cost V 6 bases and J 4 bases; bases outside gene matches: 14. In germline, CDR1 is KGHSH, CDR2 LQKENI. The CDR3 consists of 16 residues.

The chain combines TRBV9 with TRBJ2-2, with 8 nucleotides matching TRBD2. Germline V lookup: CDR1 SGDLS, CDR2 YYNGEE. Trimming at V came to 0 bases and at J to 6 bases, leaving 1 base not matched to a gene. This CDR3 contains 14 residues. DNA of the CDR3: TGTGCCAGCAGCGTAGCGGGGGGGCCCGGGGAGCTGTTTTTT. This translates into CASSVAGGPGELFF. Full variable domain (rest looked up from reference TRBV9 and TRBJ2-2): DSGVTQTPKHLITATGQRVTLRCSPRSGDLSVYWYQQSLDQGLQFLIQYYNGEERAKGNILERFSAQQFPDLHSELNLSSLELGDSALYFCASSVAGGPGELFFGEGSRLTVL.

The chain carries TRBV6-5 and TRBJ1-1; tentatively, D is TRBD1 (5 bases). Germline-derived CDR1 and CDR2 are MNHEY and SVGAGI. V lost 8 bases to trimming and J lost 3 bases, with 7 bases between them. The CDR3 consists of 11 residues. CDR3 amino acids: CASQGDTEAFF. The CDR3 DNA reads as TGTGCCAGCCAAGGGGACACTGAAGCTTTCTTT.

V and J are TRBV12-5 and TRBJ2-7; maybe TRBD1 (6 bases). Germline values: CDR1 LGHNT, CDR2 FRNRAP. CDR3 length equals 13 residues. V lost 5 bases, J lost 3 bases, and 11 bases lay in between. The CDR3 here is CASGPGHNYEQYF. The CDR3 coding sequence is TGTGCTAGTGGTCCGGGACACAACTACGAGCAGTACTTC.

J is TRBJ1-5 and V is TRBV6-1; 7 bases line up with TRBD1. The J segment lost 5 bases and the V segment lost 2 bases, leaving 9 bases of the junction unmatched. The CDR3 runs to 16 residues. Germline CDR1 MNHNS, CDR2 SASEGT. This chain's CDR3 is CASSESLGQRYQPQHF. The CDR3 nucleotides are TGTGCCAGCAGTGAATCTCTGGGACAGAGATATCAGCCCCAGCATTTT.

The chain joins TRBV6-4 to TRBJ1-2; 8 bases line up with TRBD1. Trimming removed 4 bases from V and 8 bases from J; junction bases left unmatched: 6. The CDR3 spans 13 residues. Germline V gives CDR1 MRHNA, CDR2 SNTAGT. As DNA, the CDR3 is TGTGCCAGCAGTGCCGACAGGGGACGGGGCTACACCTTC. It translates to CASSADRGRGYTF.

V is TRBV13 and J is TRBJ2-2, with D possibly being TRBD1 (5 bases). The CDR3 contains 15 residues. Trimming left V 3 bases short and J 4 bases short, with 12 bases between. Germline lookup yields CDR1 PRHDT and CDR2 FYEKMQ (reference sequence). CDR3 coding DNA: TGTGCCAGCAGCTTTTTCAGGGTGGTCACCGGGGAGCTGTTTTTT. This translates into CASSFFRVVTGELFF.

The genes are TRBV6-1 and TRBJ1-2; no firm D call. CDR3 length: 13 amino acids. Germline V gives CDR1 MNHNS, CDR2 SASEGT. V was shortened by 7 bases and J by 6 bases, with 15 bases between the two germline ends. In nucleotides, the CDR3 is TGTGCCAGCATCGAGAGGGCTTACAATGGCTACACCTTC. Amino acid sequence: CASIERAYNGYTF.

This chain connects TRBV27 to TRBJ2-5; 11 bases fit TRBD2. Germline loops: CDR1 MNHEY, CDR2 SMNVEV (reference sequence). This CDR3 is built from 15 residues. With V trimmed by 3 bases and J by 3 bases, 3 bases remained unmatched. CDR3 in amino acids: CASSLGLAEKETQYF. In nucleotides, the CDR3 is TGTGCCAGCAGTTTGGGACTAGCGGAAAAAGAGACCCAGTACTTC.

Concerning this clone: Germline is not matched at one junction end, which may reflect a read error. The V and J genes are TRBV7-7 and TRBJ1-1; D is ambiguous. The germline gives CDR1 SSHAT, CDR2 FNYEAQ (reference sequence). CDR3 size: 13 residues. CDR3 sequence (DNA): TGTGCTAGCAGCTTATCGGAGGGATCCGAAGCTTTCTTT. It translates to CASSLSEGSEAFF. Filled out from reference TRBV7-7 and TRBJ1-1, the complete variable domain reads GAGVSQSPRYKVTKRGQDVTLRCDPISSHATLYWYQQALGQGPEFLTYFNYEAQPDKSGLPSDRFSAERPEGSISTLTIQRTEQRDSAMYRCASSLSEGSEAFFGQGTRLTVV.